The 9 T cell receptor beta chains in this list originate from one sample, sequenced in a study of technical replicates of blood from several donors. TCRdb's copy holds only in-frame clones and misses some; the assay was immunoSEQ multiplex PCR. Among about 81,000 clones listed, roughly 96% were seen once. The sequencing sample was made of T cells isolated from PBMCs. Receptor source: a human donor in good health.

The rearrangement joins TRBV10-1 to TRBJ2-6; D unresolved. The CDR3 loop spans 17 amino acids. CDR1 is WNHNN and CDR2 is SYGVQD in the germline V gene (reference sequence). V dropped 8 bases and J dropped 4 bases, with 21 bases sitting between them. The CDR3 spells CASVGKIRVSGANVLTF. As DNA, the CDR3 is TGCGCCAGCGTAGGTAAGATTCGGGTGTCCGGGGCCAACGTCCTGACTTTC.

The chain combines TRBV5-1 with TRBJ2-5; 7 bases match TRBD1. The V and J ends lost 4 bases and 1 base, in that order; junction bases with no gene match: 4. Germline-derived CDR1 and CDR2 are SGHRS and YFSETQ. The CDR3 is 14 amino acids. CDR3 residues: CASSQNRGQETQYF. CDR3 nucleotide sequence: TGCGCCAGCAGCCAAAACAGGGGCCAAGAGACCCAGTACTTC.

The chain is built from TRBV6-4 and TRBJ1-2; TRBD1 aligns across 7 bases. CDR3 length equals 14 residues. Trimming took 4 bases from V and 4 from J; bases not matched to a gene: 6. CDR1 MRHNA and CDR2 SNTAGT come from the germline V gene. CDR3 region: CASSAYEGAYGYTF. In DNA, the CDR3 is TGTGCCAGCAGTGCCTATGAGGGGGCCTATGGCTACACCTTC.

This chain joins TRBV5-1 and TRBJ1-1; no firm D call. V was clipped by 4 bases and J by 7 bases, with 14 bases between them. CDR1 and CDR2 (germline): SGHRS, YFSETQ. There are 13 residues in the CDR3. The CDR3 loop is CASSLSSGYEAFF. In nucleotides, the CDR3 is TGCGCCAGCAGCCTCTCTTCGGGATATGAAGCTTTCTTT.

The chain uses TRBV5-1 and TRBJ2-5, with 13 bases fitting TRBD2. Per the germline V gene, CDR1 is SGHRS and CDR2 is YFSETQ. The CDR3 is 15 residues long. V lost 4 bases, J lost 3 bases, and 3 bases stayed unmatched. Here the CDR3 reads CASSRGTSGEETQYF. DNA for the CDR3: TGCGCCAGCAGCCGTGGGACTAGCGGGGAAGAGACCCAGTACTTC.

The chain carries TRBV28 and TRBJ1-2, with D uncertain. This CDR3 comprises 13 residues. Trimming removed 6 bases at V and 6 bases at J, with 14 bases between. CDR1 and CDR2 from the germline V gene are MDHEN and SYDVKM. The CDR3 region is CASRSGRRNGYTF. The CDR3 bases are TGTGCCAGCAGATCTGGGAGGCGGAATGGCTACACCTTC.

This chain uses TRBV7-9 with TRBJ2-2; D possibly corresponds to TRBD2 (6 bases). This CDR3 has 19 residues. V shed 3 bases and J shed 6 bases, with 26 bases lying between them. Germline-derived CDR1 and CDR2 are SEHNR and FQNEAQ (reference sequence). The CDR3: CASSFLGRTVIIEAGELFF. CDR3 sequence (DNA): TGTGCCAGCAGCTTCCTAGGGAGGACCGTTATAATTGAGGCCGGGGAGCTGTTTTTT.

V is TRBV6-5 and J is TRBJ2-7, with 8 bases aligning to TRBD2. The J segment lost 0 bases and the V segment lost 2 bases, leaving 3 bases of the junction unmatched. This CDR3 is 15 amino acids long. Germline V gene data show CDR1 as MNHEY and CDR2 as SVGAGI. The chain's CDR3 is CASSYDLAGSYEQYF. The CDR3 DNA sequence: TGTGCCAGCAGTTACGACCTAGCGGGCTCCTACGAGCAGTACTTC.

This clone was detected only once. The rearrangement links TRBV27 to TRBJ2-4; D possibly corresponds to TRBD1 (6 bases). V was clipped by 5 bases and J by 6 bases, with 17 bases between them. This CDR3 spans 15 amino acids. Germline V gives CDR1 MNHEY, CDR2 SMNVEV (reference sequence). CDR3 amino acids: CASSGTYPRGNIQYF. Written as DNA, the CDR3 is TGTGCCAGCAGTGGGACGTACCCCAGGGGAAACATTCAGTACTTC.